The 21 T cell receptor beta chains below all came from one sample that was sequenced in a study of beta chain features in type 1 diabetes (dated by TCRdb to the late 2010s). Study-wide conclusions, independent of this receptor: A moderate but significant shortening of TCRB CDR3 length was observed in type 1 diabetes patients in all four CD4+ subsets.

The library was generated by the immunoSEQ multiplex PCR assay. The entire amount of isolated RNA was reverse transcribed using the High Capacity cDNA Reverse Transcription Kit, so the sequenced TCRB transcripts were expressed ones. Not all clones reach the TCRdb copy of this immuneACCESS table, which keeps in-frame sequences only. Checked studies attribute under half of the gap to unresolved V genes and leave the rest unexplained. The sample records about 270,000 clones, approximately 15% of which are singletons. The ten largest account for 0.017% of the sample. Their antigens remain unidentified. The sequenced material came from naive CD4+ T cells from blood. According to the study, the label for this sample's cell subset or site signals: true naive CD4+ T cells. The receptors originated from a man aged 30-40 years with type 1 diabetes.

This clone was seen only a few times. V gene TRBV28 combines with J gene TRBJ1-4, with 8 bases fitting TRBD1. From germline, CDR1 is MDHEN and CDR2 SYDVKM. This CDR3 spans 14 amino acids. Trimming took 4 bases from V and 8 from J; bases not matched to a gene: 6. CDR3 DNA: TGTGCCAGCAGTTCCGGACAGGGCGGCGAAAAACTGTTTTTT. It specifies CASSSGQGGEKLFF.

The V call is TRBV5-1, the J call TRBJ2-5; TRBD2 matches 7 bases. CDR3 length: 16 residues. The V segment lost 1 base and the J segment 7 bases; nucleotides outside the gene matches: 13. Germline CDR1 reads SGHRS; CDR2 reads YFSETQ. The DNA of the CDR3 is TGCGCCAGCAGCTTGTCGGCTAGCGGAGGTCCGGGGACCCAGTACTTC. Translated: CASSLSASGGPGTQYF.

This clone came up a few times. The rearrangement joins TRBV7-8 to TRBJ2-7, with TRBD2 matching 8 bases. V was clipped by 4 bases and J by 4 bases; unmatched bases: 6. The CDR3 runs to 14 residues. Germline V gene lookup returns CDR1 SGHVS and CDR2 FQNEAQ. This chain's CDR3 is CASSWTSSGYEQYF. The DNA for the CDR3 is TGTGCCAGCAGCTGGACTAGCTCGGGGTACGAGCAGTACTTC.

This clone was counted a few times. The chain joins TRBV2 to TRBJ2-5, with D unresolved. Trimming removed 8 bases from V and 2 bases from J, with 12 bases in between. This CDR3 contains 13 residues. Looked up from germline, CDR1 is SNHLY and CDR2 is FYNNEI. This CDR3 is CASARLEQETQYF. The CDR3 bases are TGTGCCAGCGCAAGACTGGAACAAGAGACCCAGTACTTC.

This clone was counted only a few times. This rearrangement joins TRBV5-4 to TRBJ1-2, with TRBD1 as a possible D gene (5 bases). The CDR3 sequence is 11 residues long. Germline CDR1 is SGHNT and CDR2 is YYREEE (reference sequence). Trimming pared 0 bases from V and 12 bases from J, leaving 9 bases between. The CDR3 nucleotides read TGTGCCAGCAGCTTGGAAGGGGCGAACACCTTC. Translated, it gives CASSLEGANTF.

There are a few counts of this clone. The J gene is TRBJ2-3, the V gene TRBV7-2; 12 bases align to TRBD2. V shed 3 bases and J 11 bases; nucleotides not matched to a gene: 6. The germline CDR1 and CDR2 sequences are SGHTA and FQGNSA. The CDR3 loop spans 14 amino acids. The CDR3 nucleotides are TGTGCCAGCAGCTTTGGGACTAGCGGGCTGGGGCAGTATTTT. Protein sequence: CASSFGTSGLGQYF.

This clone came up a few times. The V and J genes are TRBV7-9 and TRBJ1-5; the match to TRBD1 covers 9 bases. V trimming: 5 bases; J trimming: 5 bases; junction bases outside the gene matches: 4. Germline V gene data show CDR1 as SEHNR and CDR2 as FQNEAQ (reference sequence). The CDR3 is made up of 14 amino acids. This chain's CDR3 is CASSRDREYQPQHF. CDR3 nucleotides: TGTGCCAGCAGCCGGGACAGGGAATATCAGCCCCAGCATTTT.

The chain employs TRBV7-9 and TRBJ2-1, with 12 bases aligning to TRBD2. Trimming removed 5 bases from V and 3 bases from J; junction bases left unmatched: 5. This CDR3 region has 16 residues. Germline V gene lookup returns CDR1 SEHNR and CDR2 FQNEAQ (reference sequence). CDR3 region: CASSLGLAGLYNEQFF. The CDR3 nucleotides are TGTGCCAGCAGCCTAGGACTAGCGGGACTCTACAATGAGCAGTTCTTC.

This chain uses TRBV2 with TRBJ1-2, with 9 nucleotides matching TRBD1. V lost 10 bases, J lost 4 bases, and 10 bases stayed unmatched. The CDR3 sequence is 14 residues long. From germline, CDR1 is SNHLY and CDR2 FYNNEI. The CDR3 DNA is TGTGCCACCAACCTAGGGACAGGGAGCTATGGCTACACCTTC. Translation: CATNLGTGSYGYTF.

This clone was counted a few times. This rearrangement joins TRBV19 to TRBJ2-1; TRBD2 aligns across 7 bases. Trimming at V came to 6 bases and at J to 4 bases, leaving 3 bases not matched to a gene. The CDR3 sequence is 13 residues long. Looked up from germline, CDR1 is LNHDA and CDR2 is SQIVND (reference sequence). The CDR3 coding sequence is TGTGCCAGTAGGGGGGGACTATACAATGAGCAGTTCTTC. It translates to CASRGGLYNEQFF.

The genes are TRBV4-2 and TRBJ2-3, with 16 bases lining up with TRBD2. This CDR3 region has 19 residues. Germline trimming cut 4 bases from V and 4 bases from J; bases unmatched to any gene: 11. Germline-derived CDR1 and CDR2 are LGHNA and YNFKEQ. The CDR3 reads CASSRPGTSGRGGADTQYF. CDR3 DNA: TGTGCCAGCAGCCGACCCGGGACTAGCGGGAGGGGTGGGGCAGATACGCAGTATTTT.

The genes are TRBV10-3 and TRBJ2-7; D may be TRBD1 (6 bases). V was pared by 8 bases and J by 5 bases, with 25 bases between. The CDR3 runs to 16 residues. Germline lookup yields CDR1 ENHRY and CDR2 SYGVKD. As DNA, the CDR3 is TGTGCCATCCGGACGTCGGTGGGGCAGGGGCGCCACGAGCAGTACTTC. Translating gives CAIRTSVGQGRHEQYF.

The chain has TRBV28 and TRBJ1-2; TRBD1 agrees at 8 bases. CDR1 and CDR2 (germline): MDHEN, SYDVKM. The CDR3 loop spans 14 amino acids. V trimming: 3 bases; J trimming: 4 bases; junction bases outside the gene matches: 4. CDR3 in amino acids: CASSLDRESYGYTF. The CDR3 bases are TGTGCCAGCAGTTTGGACAGGGAGAGCTATGGCTACACCTTC.

This clone was seen a few times. The chain joins TRBV10-3 to TRBJ2-7; 8 bases are shared with TRBD2. CDR3 length equals 14 residues. V was pared by 2 bases and J by 3 bases, with 3 bases of the junction left unmatched. Germline loops: CDR1 ENHRY, CDR2 SYGVKD. The CDR3 DNA follows: TGTGCCATCAGTGAGACTAGCGGTAACTACGAGCAGTACTTC. Encoded protein: CAISETSGNYEQYF.

V gene TRBV30 combines with J gene TRBJ1-2; no definite D call. Trimming removed 0 bases from V and 0 bases from J, with 17 bases in between. CDR3 length equals 17 residues. CDR1 and CDR2 from the germline V gene are GTSNPN and SVGIG (reference sequence). CDR3 DNA sequence: TGTGCCTGGAGTGTACCCCCGGGGTTCGGAGCTAACTATGGCTACACCTTC. Translated: CAWSVPPGFGANYGYTF. The entire variable domain, with the rest obtained from reference TRBV30 and TRBJ1-2, is as follows: SQTIHQWPATLVQPVGSPLSLECTVEGTSNPNLYWYRQAAGRGLQLLFYSVGIGQISSEVPQNLSASRPQDRQFILSSKKLLLSDSGFYLCAWSVPPGFGANYGYTFGSGTRLTVV.

The rearrangement joins TRBV28 to TRBJ1-2; TRBD1 agrees at 9 bases. Germline trimming cut 6 bases from V and 7 bases from J; bases unmatched to any gene: 6. CDR1 MDHEN and CDR2 SYDVKM come from the germline V gene. This CDR3 contains 13 residues. CDR3 protein: CASSNRDRAGYTF. The CDR3 DNA is TGTGCCAGCAGCAACCGGGACAGGGCTGGCTACACCTTC.

This chain joins TRBV7-3 and TRBJ2-3, with 11 bases identical to TRBD2. The germline V gene encodes CDR1 SGHTA and CDR2 FQGTGA. The CDR3 length is 14 residues. Trimming cost V 5 bases and J 5 bases; bases outside gene matches: 3. The CDR3 protein is CASSHGTSGDTQYF. The CDR3 DNA is TGTGCCAGCAGCCACGGGACTAGCGGAGATACGCAGTATTTT.

In its sample, this clone was seen a few times. The CDR3 DNA sequence: TGTGCCAGCAGCCAACCCCCCAACCTGACAGGGCCCACAGATACGCAGTATTTT. The encoded protein is CASSQPPNLTGPTDTQYF. The chain employs TRBV4-2 and TRBJ2-3; TRBD1 agrees at 7 bases. With V trimmed by 2 bases and J by 2 bases, 13 bases remained unmatched. CDR1 is LGHNA and CDR2 is YNFKEQ in the germline V gene. This CDR3 region has 18 residues.

The table lists this clone with a few counts. The chain carries TRBV18 and TRBJ2-5; 14 nucleotides align to TRBD2. Trimming removed 0 bases from V and 6 bases from J; junction bases left unmatched: 6. Germline loops: CDR1 KGHSH, CDR2 LQKENI. The CDR3 consists of 17 residues. The CDR3 DNA sequence: TGTGCCAGCTCACCACCCCTGACTAGCGGGAGGGCGCAGACCCAGTACTTC. Translation gives CASSPPLTSGRAQTQYF.

This clone was detected a few times. V is TRBV30 and J is TRBJ2-3; D unclear. V was pared by 2 bases and J by 4 bases, with 7 bases between. CDR1 and CDR2 (germline): GTSNPN, SVGIG (reference sequence). CDR3 length: 12 amino acids. DNA for the CDR3: TGTGCCTGGAGTCTTGGCCCAGATACGCAGTATTTT. Its translation is CAWSLGPDTQYF.

The chain joins TRBV7-2 to TRBJ1-4; no firm D call. Trimming removed 5 bases from V and 7 bases from J, with 14 bases in between. Per germline, CDR1 SGHTA and CDR2 FQGNSA. This CDR3 region has 14 residues. The CDR3 loop is CASSRGSLTEKLFF. The DNA for the CDR3 is TGTGCCAGCAGCCGAGGGAGCCTCACTGAAAAACTGTTTTTT.